The 4 T cell receptor beta chains listed next were all sequenced from one sample in a study of T cell responses to AZD1222 COVID-19 vaccine. Repertoires were generated with immunoSEQ multiplex PCR, while TCRdb's copy carries only in-frame clones and drops some. Here the sample spans around 150,000 clones, roughly 92% being singletons. The material was peripheral blood, obtained 28 days after the second AZD1222 dose. The receptors stem from an adult who received the AZD1222 COVID-19 vaccine.

The chain has TRBV5-8 and TRBJ2-5, with 13 bases fitting TRBD2. The ends lost 4 bases at V and 2 bases at J; junction bases unmatched: 2. This CDR3 has 15 residues. In germline, CDR1 is SGHTS, CDR2 YDEGEE. CDR3 amino acids: CASSPGLAGQETQYF. In DNA, the CDR3 is TGTGCCAGCAGCCCGGGACTAGCGGGACAAGAGACCCAGTACTTC.

The chain joins TRBV18 to TRBJ2-1, with D tentatively TRBD1 (6 bases). V was cut by 0 bases and J by 1 base, with 10 bases left in between. This CDR3 has 16 amino acids. In germline, CDR1 is KGHSH, CDR2 LQKENI. CDR3 in amino acids: CASSPPQGRSYNEQFF. The CDR3 DNA sequence: TGTGCCAGCTCACCACCGCAGGGGCGATCCTACAATGAGCAGTTCTTC. The entire variable domain, with the rest obtained from reference TRBV18 and TRBJ2-1, is as follows: NAGVMQNPRHLVRRRGQEARLRCSPMKGHSHVYWYRQLPEEGLKFMVYLQKENIIDESGMPKERFSAEFPKEGPSILRIQQVVRGDSAAYFCASSPPQGRSYNEQFFGPGTRLTVL.

The chain couples TRBV5-1 to TRBJ1-4, with 7 bases aligning to TRBD1. The V gene end was trimmed by 4 bases and the J gene end by 7 bases; junction bases not matched to a gene: 10. Germline V lookup: CDR1 SGHRS, CDR2 YFSETQ. CDR3 length: 15 amino acids. CDR3 DNA: TGCGCCAGCAGCGGAGGAGGGGGCGCGGGTGAAAAACTGTTTTTT. As protein: CASSGGGGAGEKLFF.

This rearrangement joins TRBV5-1 to TRBJ2-1; D is ambiguous. The length of the CDR3 is 12 residues. The V gene's germline CDR1 is SGHRS and CDR2 YFSETQ. With 2 bases removed from V and 8 bases from J, the gap between germline ends came to 8 bases. For the CDR3, the DNA is TGCGCCAGCAGCTTTTCTATGGATGAGCAGTTCTTC. This translates into CASSFSMDEQFF.